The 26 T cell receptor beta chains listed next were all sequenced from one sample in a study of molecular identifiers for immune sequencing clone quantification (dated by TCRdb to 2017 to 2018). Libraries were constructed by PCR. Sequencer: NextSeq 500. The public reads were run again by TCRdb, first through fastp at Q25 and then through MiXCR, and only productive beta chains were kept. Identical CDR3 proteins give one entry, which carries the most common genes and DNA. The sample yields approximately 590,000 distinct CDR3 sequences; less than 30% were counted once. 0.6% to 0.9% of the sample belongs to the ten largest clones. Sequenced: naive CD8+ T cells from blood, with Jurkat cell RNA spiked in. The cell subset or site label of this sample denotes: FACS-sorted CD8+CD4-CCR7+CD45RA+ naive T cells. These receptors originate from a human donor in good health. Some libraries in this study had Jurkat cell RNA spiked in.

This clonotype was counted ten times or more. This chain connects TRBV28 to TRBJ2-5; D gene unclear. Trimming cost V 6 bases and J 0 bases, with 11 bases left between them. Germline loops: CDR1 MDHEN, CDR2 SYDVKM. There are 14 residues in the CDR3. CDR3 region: CASSRRRYQETQYF. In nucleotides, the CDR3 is TGTGCCAGCAGCCGCAGGAGATACCAAGAGACCCAGTACTTC.

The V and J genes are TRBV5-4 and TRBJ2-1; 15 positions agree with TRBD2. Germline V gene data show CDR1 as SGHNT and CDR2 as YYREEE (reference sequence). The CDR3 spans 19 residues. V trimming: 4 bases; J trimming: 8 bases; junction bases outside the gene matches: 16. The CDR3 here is CASSPSGLAGGGLTDEQFF. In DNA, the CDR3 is TGTGCCAGCAGCCCGTCGGGACTAGCGGGAGGAGGGCTTACCGATGAGCAGTTCTTC.

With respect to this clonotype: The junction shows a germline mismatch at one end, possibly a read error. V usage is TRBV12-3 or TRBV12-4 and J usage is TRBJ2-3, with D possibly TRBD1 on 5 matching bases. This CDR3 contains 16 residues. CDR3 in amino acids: CASSLVVRPDTYTQYF. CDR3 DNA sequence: TGTGCCAGCAGTTTAGTGGTTAGACCGGACACATATACGCAGTATTTT.

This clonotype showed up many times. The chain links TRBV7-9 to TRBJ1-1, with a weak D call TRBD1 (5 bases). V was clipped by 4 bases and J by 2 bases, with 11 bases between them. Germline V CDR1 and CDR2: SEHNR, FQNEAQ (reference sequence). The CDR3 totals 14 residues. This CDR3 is CASSWGLNNTEAFF. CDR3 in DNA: TGTGCCAGCAGCTGGGGACTTAACAACACTGAAGCTTTCTTT.

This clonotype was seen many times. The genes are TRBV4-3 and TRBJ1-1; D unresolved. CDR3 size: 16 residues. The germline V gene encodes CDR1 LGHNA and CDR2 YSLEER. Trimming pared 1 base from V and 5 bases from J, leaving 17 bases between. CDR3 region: CASSQGIRTSQTEAFF. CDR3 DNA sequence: TGCGCCAGCAGCCAAGGTATAAGGACCTCCCAAACTGAAGCTTTCTTT.

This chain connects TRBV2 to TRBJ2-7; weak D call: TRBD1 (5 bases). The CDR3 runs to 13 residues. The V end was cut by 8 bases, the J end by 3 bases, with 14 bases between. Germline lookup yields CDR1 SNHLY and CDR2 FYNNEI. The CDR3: CASRAGSNYEQYF. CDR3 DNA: TGTGCCAGCCGGGCAGGGTCCAACTACGAGCAGTACTTC.

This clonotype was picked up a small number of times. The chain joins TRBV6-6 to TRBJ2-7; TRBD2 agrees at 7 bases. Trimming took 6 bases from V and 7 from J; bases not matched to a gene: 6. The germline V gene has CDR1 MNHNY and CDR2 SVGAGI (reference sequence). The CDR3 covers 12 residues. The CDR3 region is CASRLAAREQYF. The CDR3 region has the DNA TGTGCCAGCAGGCTAGCGGCCAGGGAGCAGTACTTC.

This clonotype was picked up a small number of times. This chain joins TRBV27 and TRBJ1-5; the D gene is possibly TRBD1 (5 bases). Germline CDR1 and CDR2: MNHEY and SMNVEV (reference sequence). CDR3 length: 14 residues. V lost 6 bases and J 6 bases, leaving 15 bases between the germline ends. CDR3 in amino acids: CASRRYQGSQPQHF. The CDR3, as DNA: TGTGCCAGCAGACGTTATCAGGGCTCTCAGCCCCAGCATTTT.

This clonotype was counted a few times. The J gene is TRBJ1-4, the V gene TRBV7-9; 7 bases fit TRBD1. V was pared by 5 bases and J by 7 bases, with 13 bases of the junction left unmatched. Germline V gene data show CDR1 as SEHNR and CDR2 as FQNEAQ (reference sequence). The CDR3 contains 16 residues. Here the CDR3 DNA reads TGTGCCAGCAGCCCACCGATTACAGGGGCGGCTGAAAAACTGTTTTTT. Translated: CASSPPITGAAEKLFF.

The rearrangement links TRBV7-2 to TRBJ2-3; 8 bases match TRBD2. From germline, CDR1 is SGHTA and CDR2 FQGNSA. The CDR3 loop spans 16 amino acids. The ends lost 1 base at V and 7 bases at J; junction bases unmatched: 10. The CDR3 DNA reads TGTGCCAGCAGCTTAGTGCCCGGGGGGGGTTGGAATACGCAGTATTTT. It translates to CASSLVPGGGWNTQYF.

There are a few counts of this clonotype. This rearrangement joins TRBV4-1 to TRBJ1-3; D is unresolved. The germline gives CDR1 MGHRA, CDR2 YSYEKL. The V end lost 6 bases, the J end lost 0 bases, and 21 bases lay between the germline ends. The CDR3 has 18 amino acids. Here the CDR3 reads CASRPDRWAESSGNTIYF. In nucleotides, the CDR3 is TGCGCCAGCAGACCCGACCGGTGGGCAGAGAGCTCTGGAAACACCATATATTTT.

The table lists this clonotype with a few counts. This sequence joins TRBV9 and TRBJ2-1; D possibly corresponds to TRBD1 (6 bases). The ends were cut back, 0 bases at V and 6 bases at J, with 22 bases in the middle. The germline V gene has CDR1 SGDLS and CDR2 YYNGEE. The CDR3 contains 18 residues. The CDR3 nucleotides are TGTGCCAGCAGCGTAGTCCAGGGGAGAGGCCACGATCTCAATGAGCAGTTCTTC. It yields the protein CASSVVQGRGHDLNEQFF.

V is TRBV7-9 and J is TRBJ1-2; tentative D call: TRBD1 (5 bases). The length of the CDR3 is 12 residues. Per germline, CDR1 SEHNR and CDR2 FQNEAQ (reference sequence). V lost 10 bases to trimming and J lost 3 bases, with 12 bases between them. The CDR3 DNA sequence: TGTGCCACCATCGCAGGGCACTATGGCTACACCTTC. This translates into CATIAGHYGYTF. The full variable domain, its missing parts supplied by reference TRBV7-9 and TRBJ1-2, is DTGVSQNPRHKITKRGQNVTFRCDPISEHNRLYWYRQTLGQGPEFLTYFQNEAQLEKSRLLSDRFSAERPKGSFSTLEIQRTEQGDSAMYLCATIAGHYGYTFGSGTRLTVV.

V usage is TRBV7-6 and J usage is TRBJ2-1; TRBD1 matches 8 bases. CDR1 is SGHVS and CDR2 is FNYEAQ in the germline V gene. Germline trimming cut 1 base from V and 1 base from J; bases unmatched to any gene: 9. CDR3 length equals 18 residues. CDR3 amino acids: CASSLGQGIPGSYNEQFF. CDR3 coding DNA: TGTGCCAGCAGCTTAGGACAGGGGATCCCGGGGTCCTACAATGAGCAGTTCTTC.

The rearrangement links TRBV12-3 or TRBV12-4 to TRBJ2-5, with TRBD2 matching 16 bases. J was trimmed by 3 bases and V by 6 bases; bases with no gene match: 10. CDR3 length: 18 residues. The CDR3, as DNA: TGTGCCAGCAGCACCTACCCGGGACTAGCGGGGGGGAAAGAGACCCAGTACTTC. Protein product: CASSTYPGLAGGKETQYF.

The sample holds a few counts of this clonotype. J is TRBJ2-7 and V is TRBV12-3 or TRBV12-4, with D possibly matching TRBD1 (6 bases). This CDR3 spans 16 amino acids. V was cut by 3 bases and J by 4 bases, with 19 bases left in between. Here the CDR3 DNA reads TGTGCCAGCAGTTTTTCTTCAGGGGTCCTCAAGTACGAGCAGTACTTC. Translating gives CASSFSSGVLKYEQYF.

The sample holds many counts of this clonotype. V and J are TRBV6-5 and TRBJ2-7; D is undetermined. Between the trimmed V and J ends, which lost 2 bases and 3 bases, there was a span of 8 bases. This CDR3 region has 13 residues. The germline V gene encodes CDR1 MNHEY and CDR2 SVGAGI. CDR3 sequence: CASSYGQLYEQYF. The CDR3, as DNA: TGTGCCAGCAGTTACGGTCAGCTCTACGAGCAGTACTTC.

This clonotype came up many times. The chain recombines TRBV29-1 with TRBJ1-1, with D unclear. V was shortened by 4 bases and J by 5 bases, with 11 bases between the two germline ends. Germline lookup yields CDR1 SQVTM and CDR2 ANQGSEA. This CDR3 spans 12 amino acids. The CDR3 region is CSVGLLGTEAFF. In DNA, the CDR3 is TGCAGCGTTGGACTTTTGGGGACTGAAGCTTTCTTT.

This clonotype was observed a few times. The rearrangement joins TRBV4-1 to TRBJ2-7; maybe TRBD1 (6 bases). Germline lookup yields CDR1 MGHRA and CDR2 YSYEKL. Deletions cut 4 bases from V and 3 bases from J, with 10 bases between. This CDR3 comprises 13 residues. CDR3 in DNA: TGCGCCAGCAGCCTGATGGACAGCTACGAGCAGTACTTC. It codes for CASSLMDSYEQYF.

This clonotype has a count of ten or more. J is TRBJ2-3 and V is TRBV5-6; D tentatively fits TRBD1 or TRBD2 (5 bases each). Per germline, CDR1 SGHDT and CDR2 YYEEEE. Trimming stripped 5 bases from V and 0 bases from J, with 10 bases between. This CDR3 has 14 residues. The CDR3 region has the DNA TGTGCCAGCAGTGGGGACGGAAGCACAGATACGCAGTATTTT. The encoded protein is CASSGDGSTDTQYF.

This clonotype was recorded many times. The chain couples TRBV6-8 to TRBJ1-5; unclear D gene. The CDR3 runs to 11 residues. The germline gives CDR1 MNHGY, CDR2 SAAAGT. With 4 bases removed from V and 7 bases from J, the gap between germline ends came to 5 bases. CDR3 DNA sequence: TGTGCCAGCAGTTTCTACCAGCCCCAGCATTTT. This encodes CASSFYQPQHF.

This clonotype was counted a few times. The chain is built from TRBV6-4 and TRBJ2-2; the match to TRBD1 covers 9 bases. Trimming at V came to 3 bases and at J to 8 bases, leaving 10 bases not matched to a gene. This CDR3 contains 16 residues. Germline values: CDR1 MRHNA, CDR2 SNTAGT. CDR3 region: CASSDRTDRGEGELFF. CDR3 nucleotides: TGTGCCAGCAGTGATCGGACTGACAGGGGGGAGGGGGAGCTGTTTTTT.

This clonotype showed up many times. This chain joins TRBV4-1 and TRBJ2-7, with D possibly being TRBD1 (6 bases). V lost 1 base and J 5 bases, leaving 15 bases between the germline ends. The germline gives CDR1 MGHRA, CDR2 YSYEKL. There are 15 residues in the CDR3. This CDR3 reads CASSQVAGVDHEQYF. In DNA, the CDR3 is TGCGCCAGCAGCCAAGTTGCAGGGGTCGACCACGAGCAGTACTTC.

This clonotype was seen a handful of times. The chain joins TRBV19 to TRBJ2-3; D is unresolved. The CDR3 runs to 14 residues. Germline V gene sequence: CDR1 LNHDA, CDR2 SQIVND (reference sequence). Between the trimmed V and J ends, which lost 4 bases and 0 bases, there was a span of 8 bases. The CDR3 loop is CASSTVDSTDTQYF. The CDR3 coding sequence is TGTGCCAGTAGTACAGTGGACAGCACAGATACGCAGTATTTT. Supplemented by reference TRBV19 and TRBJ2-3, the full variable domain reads DGGITQSPKYLFRKEGQNVTLSCEQNLNHDAMYWYRQDPGQGLRLIYYSQIVNDFQKGDIAEGYSVSREKKESFPLTVTSAQKNPTAFYLCASSTVDSTDTQYFGPGTRLTVL.

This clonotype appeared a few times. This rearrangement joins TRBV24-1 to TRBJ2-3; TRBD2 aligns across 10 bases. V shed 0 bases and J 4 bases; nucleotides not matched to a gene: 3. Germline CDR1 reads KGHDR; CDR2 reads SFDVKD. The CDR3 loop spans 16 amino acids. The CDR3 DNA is TGTGCCACCAGTGATTTGACTAGCGGGATTGCAGATACGCAGTATTTT. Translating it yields CATSDLTSGIADTQYF.

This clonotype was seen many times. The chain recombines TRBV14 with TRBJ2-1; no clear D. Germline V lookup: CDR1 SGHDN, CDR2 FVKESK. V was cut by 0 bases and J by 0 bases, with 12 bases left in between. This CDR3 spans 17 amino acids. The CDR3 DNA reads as TGTGCCAGCAGCCAAGAGTCCAGAATAAGCTCCTACAATGAGCAGTTCTTC. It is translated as CASSQESRISSYNEQFF.